The 18 T cell receptor beta chains presented below share a single source sample, sequenced in a study of cytomegalovirus exposure and HLA in healthy donors. A multiplex PCR was run with 60 Vbeta primers and 13 Jbeta primers. Sequencing was performed with immunoSEQ multiplex PCR; in TCRdb, only in-frame clones are kept and a portion is missing. The top ten hold nearly 4.5% of the sample, which has 150,000 to 250,000 clones, around 80% seen once. Material: PBMCs. These receptors were collected from a woman aged 30 to 39 in good health and CMV-seropositive.

This chain links TRBV4-1 with TRBJ2-1, with 7 bases lining up with TRBD2. The germline V gene encodes CDR1 MGHRA and CDR2 YSYEKL. This CDR3 comprises 16 residues. Losses at the gene ends were 4 bases for V and 7 bases for J; bases not matched to a gene: 13. CDR3 loop: CASSPSGGGYRNEQFF. CDR3 bases: TGCGCCAGCAGCCCGAGTGGGGGGGGTTATAGAAATGAGCAGTTCTTC.

The chain uses TRBV6-6 and TRBJ2-7, with a tentative D call TRBD1 (5 bases). In germline, CDR1 is MNHNY, CDR2 SVGAGI (reference sequence). The CDR3 totals 12 residues. The ends were cut back, 4 bases at V and 7 bases at J, with 11 bases in the middle. CDR3 amino acids: CASSSQAWEQYF. The CDR3 DNA reads as TGTGCCAGCAGTTCACAGGCTTGGGAGCAGTACTTC.

This clone was counted a few times. This rearrangement joins TRBV7-9 to TRBJ2-3; a possible D gene is TRBD2 (6 bases). CDR1 and CDR2 (germline): SEHNR, FQNEAQ (reference sequence). The CDR3 spans 17 residues. The V end was cut by 5 bases, the J end by 7 bases, with 25 bases between. The CDR3 sequence: CASSPAPEVRDFYTQYF. The DNA for the CDR3 is TGTGCCAGCAGCCCCGCTCCCGAAGTCAGGGACTTTTATACGCAGTATTTT.

The chain couples TRBV11-2 to TRBJ2-5; TRBD1 aligns across 9 bases. Germline CDR1 reads SGHAT; CDR2 reads FQNNGV. Trimming removed 0 bases from V and 0 bases from J; junction bases left unmatched: 8. CDR3 length: 18 amino acids. The CDR3 DNA sequence: TGTGCCAGCAGCTTAGATAGTCTTGGACAGGGGTACCAAGAGACCCAGTACTTC. Translated, it gives CASSLDSLGQGYQETQYF.

The chain has TRBV7-9 and TRBJ1-5; 7 bases align to TRBD1. The germline V gene has CDR1 SEHNR and CDR2 FQNEAQ (reference sequence). CDR3 length: 13 amino acids. V gave up 5 bases and J gave up 7 bases; unmatched junction bases: 5. The CDR3 coding sequence is TGTGCCAGCAGCACAAAACAGGGGCAGCCCCAGCATTTT. This gives the protein CASSTKQGQPQHF.

The CDR3 bases are TGTGCCAGCAGCGGACAGGGGGTCTATGGCTACACCTTC. This sequence encodes CASSGQGVYGYTF. V gene TRBV6-5 combines with J gene TRBJ1-2, with 10 bases matching TRBD1. The V gene end was trimmed by 6 bases and the J gene end by 4 bases; junction bases not matched to a gene: 2. This CDR3 region has 13 residues. CDR1 is MNHEY and CDR2 is SVGAGI in the germline V gene.

This chain connects TRBV21-1 to TRBJ2-7; the D call TRBD1 from the table was never checked on the DNA. TRBV21-1 is a pseudogene segment. The CDR3 extends over 14 amino acids. CDR3 nucleotides: TGTGCCAGCAGCGTACGGACAGCCTCCTACGAGCAGTACTTC. Encoded protein: CASSVRTASYEQYF.

The V and J genes are TRBV5-1 and TRBJ1-2; a possible D gene is TRBD1 (6 bases). CDR3 size: 15 residues. Germline lookup yields CDR1 SGHRS and CDR2 YFSETQ. The germline V and J ends were trimmed by 4 bases and 1 base, with 14 bases remaining between them. CDR3 nucleotides: TGCGCCAGCAGCCAGTACACAGGGAATAACTATGGCTACACCTTC. Its protein is CASSQYTGNNYGYTF. The full variable domain, rest sourced from reference TRBV5-1 and TRBJ1-2, is KAGVTQTPRYLIKTRGQQVTLSCSPISGHRSVSWYQQTPGQGLQFLFEYFSETQRNKGNFPGRFSGRQFSNSRSEMNVSTLELGDSALYLCASSQYTGNNYGYTFGSGTRLTVV.

This chain joins TRBV7-9 and TRBJ2-7; the D gene is possibly TRBD1 (6 bases). Germline-derived CDR1 and CDR2 are SEHNR and FQNEAQ (reference sequence). Trimming stripped 5 bases from V and 0 bases from J, with 17 bases between. The CDR3 is 16 amino acids. The CDR3 loop reads CASSPTWTVSSYEQYF. For the CDR3, the DNA is TGTGCCAGCAGCCCAACATGGACAGTGAGCTCCTACGAGCAGTACTTC.

The chain recombines TRBV7-2 with TRBJ2-1; D unclear. V shed 3 bases and J shed 3 bases, with 9 bases lying between them. CDR1 and CDR2 (germline): SGHTA, FQGNSA. CDR3 size: 14 residues. The CDR3 reads CASSFQKFYNEQFF. The CDR3 DNA sequence: TGTGCCAGCAGCTTCCAGAAATTCTACAATGAGCAGTTCTTC.

This chain links TRBV12-5 with TRBJ1-2, with D hard to call. The CDR3 consists of 13 residues. V lost 0 bases and J 8 bases, leaving 10 bases between the germline ends. From germline, CDR1 is LGHNT and CDR2 FRNRAP. The CDR3 reads CASGLVGVDGYTF. In DNA, the CDR3 is TGTGCTAGTGGTTTGGTAGGAGTAGACGGCTACACCTTC.

This clone was seen a handful of times. V gene TRBV6-5 combines with J gene TRBJ2-7; the D is unclear. Germline V gene lookup returns CDR1 MNHEY and CDR2 SVGAGI. CDR3 length: 14 amino acids. Trimming cost V 3 bases and J 0 bases, with 9 bases left between them. CDR3 residues: CASSYEASSYEQYF. The CDR3 DNA reads as TGTGCCAGCAGTTATGAGGCGAGCTCCTACGAGCAGTACTTC.

The V and J genes are TRBV6-4 and TRBJ2-2; 9 positions match TRBD1. CDR3 length: 14 residues. Germline-derived CDR1 and CDR2 are MRHNA and SNTAGT. V was pared by 2 bases and J by 8 bases, with 3 bases of the junction left unmatched. CDR3 bases: TGTGCCAGCAGTGACCGACAGGGGGTTGGGGAGCTGTTTTTT. Translation: CASSDRQGVGELFF.

The chain carries TRBV6-5 and TRBJ2-3, with a tentative D call TRBD2 (6 bases). Germline CDR1 reads MNHEY; CDR2 reads SVGAGI. The CDR3 loop spans 15 amino acids. V was clipped by 5 bases and J by 3 bases, with 15 bases between them. The CDR3 protein is CASSRSGVGTDTQYF. The CDR3 DNA sequence: TGTGCCAGCAGTAGGTCGGGAGTTGGAACAGATACGCAGTATTTT.

This clone was observed a few times. The rearrangement uses TRBV6-5 and TRBJ2-7, with D maybe TRBD2 (6 bases). Per germline, CDR1 MNHEY and CDR2 SVGAGI. Trimming left V 8 bases short and J 3 bases short, with 14 bases between. The CDR3 has 13 residues. The CDR3, as DNA: TGTGCCAGCCGACTAGGAAGATTCTACGAGCAGTACTTC. This translates into CASRLGRFYEQYF.

This clone appeared a single time. The V gene is TRBV10-3, the J gene TRBJ2-7, with D unclear. The CDR3 is made up of 14 amino acids. CDR1 ENHRY and CDR2 SYGVKD come from the germline V gene. V was pared by 4 bases and J by 2 bases, with 12 bases between. The CDR3 bases are TGTGCCATCAGTGCCTCTAGTGGCGCCTACGAGCAGTACTTC. Protein sequence: CAISASSGAYEQYF.

The CDR3 region is CASSPRQGGAREQYF. CDR3 coding DNA: TGTGCCAGCAGCCCCCGACAGGGGGGTGCGCGGGAGCAGTACTTC. The V and J genes are TRBV7-9 and TRBJ2-7; 9 bases fit TRBD1. The CDR3 is 15 residues long. Trimming cost V 5 bases and J 7 bases; bases outside gene matches: 12. Germline loops: CDR1 SEHNR, CDR2 FQNEAQ (reference sequence).

The V and J genes are TRBV29-1 and TRBJ2-7; no clear D. The CDR3 length is 11 residues. The germline V and J ends were trimmed by 6 bases and 3 bases, with 9 bases remaining between them. Germline V CDR1 and CDR2: SQVTM, ANQGSEA. The chain's CDR3 is CSVCGSYEQYF. The CDR3 DNA is TGCAGCGTATGCGGAAGCTACGAGCAGTACTTC.